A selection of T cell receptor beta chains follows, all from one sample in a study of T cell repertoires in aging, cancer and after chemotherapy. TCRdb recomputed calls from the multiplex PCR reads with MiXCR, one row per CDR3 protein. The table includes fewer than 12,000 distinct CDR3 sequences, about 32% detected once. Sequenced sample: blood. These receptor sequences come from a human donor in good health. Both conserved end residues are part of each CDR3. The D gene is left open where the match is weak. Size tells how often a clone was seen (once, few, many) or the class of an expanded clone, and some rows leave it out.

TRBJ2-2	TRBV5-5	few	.	TGTGCCAGCAGCTTGGGGGGAGAGGCCGGGGAGCTGTTTTTT	CASSLGGEAGELFF
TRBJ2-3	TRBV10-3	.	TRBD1	TGTGCCAGCAGTCCCCCGGGACAGGGCCCAGATACGCAGTATTTT	CASSPPGQGPDTQYF
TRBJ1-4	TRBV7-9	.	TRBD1	TGTGCCAGCAGCTTAGGGACAGGACGTGAAAAACTGTTTTTT	CASSLGTGREKLFF
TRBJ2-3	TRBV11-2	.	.	TGTGCCAGCAGTGCGGACCGGGGCACAGATACGCAGTATTTT	CASSADRGTDTQYF
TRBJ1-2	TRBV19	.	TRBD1	TGTGCCAGTTACACAGGGGGCGGATTGGCATATGGCTACACCTTC	CASYTGGGLAYGYTF
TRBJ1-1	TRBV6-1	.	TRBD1	TGTGCCAGCACCGGATGGTGGGACAGTGACACTGAAGCTTTCTTT	CASTGWWDSDTEAFF
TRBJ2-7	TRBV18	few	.	TGTGCCAGCTCACCACGGGGTGTTGCAGAGACCTACGAGCAGTACTTC	CASSPRGVAETYEQYF
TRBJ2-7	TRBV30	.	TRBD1	TGTGCCTGGAGTGTACTTGGGCAGGGGGATCAGCAGTACTTC	CAWSVLGQGDQQYF
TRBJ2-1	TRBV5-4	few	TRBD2	TGTGCCAGCAGCCTCGGACTAGCGGGACTCAATGAGCAGTTCTTC	CASSLGLAGLNEQFF
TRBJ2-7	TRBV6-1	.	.	TGTGCCAGCAGTCATCTAGTGGGAGAAGGCGAGCAGTACTTC	CASSHLVGEGEQYF
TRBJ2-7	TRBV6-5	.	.	TGTGCCAGCAGTTCGGAATCCCCCTACGAGCAGTACTTC	CASSSESPYEQYF
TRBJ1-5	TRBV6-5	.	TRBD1	TGTGCCAGCAGTGACGGGACAGGGGGCCAGCCCCAGCATTTT	CASSDGTGGQPQHF
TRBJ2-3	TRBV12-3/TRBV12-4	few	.	TGTGCCAGCATTACCACCAGGAGGGGGGGCATGACAGATACGCAGTATTTT	CASITTRRGGMTDTQYF
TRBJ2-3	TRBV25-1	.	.	TGTGCCAGCAGTGTCCCGGGGAATGCAGATACGCAGTATTTT	CASSVPGNADTQYF
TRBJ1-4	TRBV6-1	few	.	TGTGCCAGCAGTGATATAGGCAGCTTGAATGAAAAACTGTTTTTT	CASSDIGSLNEKLFF
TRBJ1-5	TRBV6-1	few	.	TGTGCCAGCAGTGAAGCGGGAGGGGGGATTCAGCCCCAGCATTTT	CASSEAGGGIQPQHF
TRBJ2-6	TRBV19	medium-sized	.	TGTGCCAGTAGTATAGGAGGGGGACTGAGCTCTGGGGCCAACGTCCTGACTTTC	CASSIGGGLSSGANVLTF
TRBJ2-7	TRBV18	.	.	TGTGCCAGCTCACCATTTTCAGGTACCTCTACCTACGAGCAGTACTTC	CASSPFSGTSTYEQYF
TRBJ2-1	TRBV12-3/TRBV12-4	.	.	TGTGCCAGCAGTTCAAGCTCCTACAATGAGCAGTTCTTC	CASSSSSYNEQFF
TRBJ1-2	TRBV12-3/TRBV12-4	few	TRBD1	TGTGCCAGCAGCCCCGGGACAGGGGACCTCTATGGCTACACCTTC	CASSPGTGDLYGYTF
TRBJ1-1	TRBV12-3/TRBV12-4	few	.	TGTGCCAGCAGTACCAAGGGGTTCACTGAAGCTTTCTTT	CASSTKGFTEAFF
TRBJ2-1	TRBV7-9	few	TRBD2	TGTGCCAGCAGCCCTTCCCTAAGACTAGCGGGGCCACACCTGAGCTCCTACAATGAGCAGTTCTTC	CASSPSLRLAGPHLSSYNEQFF
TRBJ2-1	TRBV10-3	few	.	TGTGCCATCAGCGGGACTTACAATGAGCAGTTCTTC	CAISGTYNEQFF
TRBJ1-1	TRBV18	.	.	TGTGCCAGCTCACCAAGAGTGAACACTGAAGCTTTCTTT	CASSPRVNTEAFF
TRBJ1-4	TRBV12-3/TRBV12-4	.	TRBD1	TGTGCCAGCAGTGGACAGGCTCCGATCGAAAAACTGTTTTTT	CASSGQAPIEKLFF
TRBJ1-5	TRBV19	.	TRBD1	TGTGCCAGTAGCAACGACAGGGGCTATCAGCCCCAGCATTTT	CASSNDRGYQPQHF
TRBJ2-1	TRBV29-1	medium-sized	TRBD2	TGCAGCGTTGGTGTATCTGGCGGGAGGGGAGGCAATGAGCAGTTCTTC	CSVGVSGGRGGNEQFF
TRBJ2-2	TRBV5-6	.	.	TGTGCCAGCAGCCCGATTGCAAACACCGGGGAGCTGTTTTTT	CASSPIANTGELFF
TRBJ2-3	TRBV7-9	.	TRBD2	TGTGCCAGCACCCCTAGCGGGATTAGCACAGATACGCAGTATTTT	CASTPSGISTDTQYF
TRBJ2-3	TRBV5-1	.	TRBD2	TGCGCCAGCGGACTAGCATTCAGCACAGATACGCAGTATTTT	CASGLAFSTDTQYF
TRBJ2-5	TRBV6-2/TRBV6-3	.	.	TGTGCCAGCACCGACACGGACCCTAAAGAGACCCAGTACTTC	CASTDTDPKETQYF